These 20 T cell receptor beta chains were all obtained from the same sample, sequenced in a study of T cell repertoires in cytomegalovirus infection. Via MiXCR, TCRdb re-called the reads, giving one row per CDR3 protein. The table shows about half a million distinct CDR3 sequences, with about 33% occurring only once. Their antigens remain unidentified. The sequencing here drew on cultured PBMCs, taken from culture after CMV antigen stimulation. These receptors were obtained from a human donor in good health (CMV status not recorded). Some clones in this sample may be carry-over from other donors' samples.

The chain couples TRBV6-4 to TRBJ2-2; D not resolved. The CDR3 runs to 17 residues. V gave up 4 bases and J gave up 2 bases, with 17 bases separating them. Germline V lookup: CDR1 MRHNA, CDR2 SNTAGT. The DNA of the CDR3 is TGTGCCAGCAGTGCTTCGTCCCTCCGAATAAACACCGGGGAGCTGTTTTTT. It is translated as CASSASSLRINTGELFF.

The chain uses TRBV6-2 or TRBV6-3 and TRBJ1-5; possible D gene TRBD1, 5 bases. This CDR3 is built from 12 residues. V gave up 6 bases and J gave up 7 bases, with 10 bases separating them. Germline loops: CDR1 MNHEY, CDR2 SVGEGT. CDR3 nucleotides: TGTGCCAGCAGAGCCCAGGGCCAGCCCCAGCATTTT. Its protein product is CASRAQGQPQHF.

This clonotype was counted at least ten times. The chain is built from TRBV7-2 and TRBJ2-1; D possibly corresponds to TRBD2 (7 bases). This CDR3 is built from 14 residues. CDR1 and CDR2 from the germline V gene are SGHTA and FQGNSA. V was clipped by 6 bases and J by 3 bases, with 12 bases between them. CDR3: CASREGGGYNEQFF. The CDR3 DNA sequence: TGTGCCAGCAGGGAGGGGGGGGGCTACAATGAGCAGTTCTTC.

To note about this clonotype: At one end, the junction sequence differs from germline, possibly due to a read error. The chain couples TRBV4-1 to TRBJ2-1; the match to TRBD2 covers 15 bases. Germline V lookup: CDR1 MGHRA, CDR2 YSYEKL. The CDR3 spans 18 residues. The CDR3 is CASSSPDGLAGGNNEQFF. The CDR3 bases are TGTGCCAGCAGCTCGCCTGATGGACTAGCGGGAGGGAACAATGAGCAGTTCTTC.

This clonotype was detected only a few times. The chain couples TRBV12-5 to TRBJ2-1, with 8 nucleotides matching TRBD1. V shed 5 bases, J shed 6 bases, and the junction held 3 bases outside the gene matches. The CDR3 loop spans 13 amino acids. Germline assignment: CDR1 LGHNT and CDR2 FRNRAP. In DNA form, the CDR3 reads TGTGCTAGTGGTCGGACAGGGTTCAATGAGCAGTTCTTC. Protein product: CASGRTGFNEQFF.

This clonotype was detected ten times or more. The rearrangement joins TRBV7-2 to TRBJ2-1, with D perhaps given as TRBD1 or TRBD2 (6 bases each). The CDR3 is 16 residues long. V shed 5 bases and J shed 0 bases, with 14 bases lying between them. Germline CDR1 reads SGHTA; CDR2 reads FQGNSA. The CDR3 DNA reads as TGTGCCAGCAGCCAAGGGGGGACGACCTCCTACAATGAGCAGTTCTTC. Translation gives CASSQGGTTSYNEQFF.

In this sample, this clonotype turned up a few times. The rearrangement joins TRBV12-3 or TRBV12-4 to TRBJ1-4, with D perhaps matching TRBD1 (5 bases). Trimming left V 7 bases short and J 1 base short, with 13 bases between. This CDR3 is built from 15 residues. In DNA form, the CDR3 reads TGTGCCAGCAATGGGGACGGCAAAACTAATGAAAAACTGTTTTTT. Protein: CASNGDGKTNEKLFF.

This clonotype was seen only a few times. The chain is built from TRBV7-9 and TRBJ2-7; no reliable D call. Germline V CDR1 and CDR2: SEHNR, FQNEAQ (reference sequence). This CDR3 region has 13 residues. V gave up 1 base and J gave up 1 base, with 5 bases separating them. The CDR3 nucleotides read TGTGCCAGCAGCTTAGGGATGTCCTACGAGCAGTACTTC. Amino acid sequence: CASSLGMSYEQYF. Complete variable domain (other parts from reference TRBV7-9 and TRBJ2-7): DTGVSQNPRHKITKRGQNVTFRCDPISEHNRLYWYRQTLGQGPEFLTYFQNEAQLEKSRLLSDRFSAERPKGSFSTLEIQRTEQGDSAMYLCASSLGMSYEQYFGPGTRLTVT.

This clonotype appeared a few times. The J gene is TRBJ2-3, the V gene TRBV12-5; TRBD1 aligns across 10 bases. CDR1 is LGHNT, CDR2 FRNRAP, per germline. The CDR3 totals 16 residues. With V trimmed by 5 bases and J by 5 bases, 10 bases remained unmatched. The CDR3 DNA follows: TGTGCTAGTGGTACCGTTGGGACAGGGGAGAGAGATACGCAGTATTTT. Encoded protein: CASGTVGTGERDTQYF.

This CDR3 is CSVNRDRGRNEQFF. The CDR3 coding sequence is TGCAGCGTGAACCGGGACAGGGGGCGGAATGAGCAGTTCTTC. The chain uses TRBV29-1 and TRBJ2-1, with 12 bases identical to TRBD1. In germline, CDR1 is SQVTM, CDR2 ANQGSEA. V shed 6 bases, J shed 7 bases, and the junction held 7 bases outside the gene matches. This CDR3 contains 14 residues.

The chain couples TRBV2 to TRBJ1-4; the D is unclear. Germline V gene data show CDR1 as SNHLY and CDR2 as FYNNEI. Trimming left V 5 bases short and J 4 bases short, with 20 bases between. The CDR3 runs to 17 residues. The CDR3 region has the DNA TGTGCCAGCAGTTCCCGGGCAGACCGACCCTTTAATGAAAAACTGTTTTTT. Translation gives CASSSRADRPFNEKLFF.

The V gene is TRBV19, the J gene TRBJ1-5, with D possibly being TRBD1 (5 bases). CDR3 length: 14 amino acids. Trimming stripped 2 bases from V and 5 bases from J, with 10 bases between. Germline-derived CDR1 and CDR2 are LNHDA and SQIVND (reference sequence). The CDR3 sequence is CASSISQGYQPQHF. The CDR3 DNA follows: TGTGCCAGTAGTATAAGCCAGGGCTATCAGCCCCAGCATTTT.

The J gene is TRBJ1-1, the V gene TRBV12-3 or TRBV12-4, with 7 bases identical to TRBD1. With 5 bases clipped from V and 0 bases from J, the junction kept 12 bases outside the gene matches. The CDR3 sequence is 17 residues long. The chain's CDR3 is CASSMGDRGRMNTEAFF. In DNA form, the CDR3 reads TGTGCCAGCAGTATGGGGGACAGAGGGCGTATGAACACTGAAGCTTTCTTT.

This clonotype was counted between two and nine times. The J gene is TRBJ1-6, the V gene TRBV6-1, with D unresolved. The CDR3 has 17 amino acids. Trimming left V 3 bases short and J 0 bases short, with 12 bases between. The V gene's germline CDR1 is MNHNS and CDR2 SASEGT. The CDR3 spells CASSDEQRSSYNSPLHF. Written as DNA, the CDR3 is TGTGCCAGCAGTGACGAACAGCGGAGCTCCTATAATTCACCCCTCCACTTT.

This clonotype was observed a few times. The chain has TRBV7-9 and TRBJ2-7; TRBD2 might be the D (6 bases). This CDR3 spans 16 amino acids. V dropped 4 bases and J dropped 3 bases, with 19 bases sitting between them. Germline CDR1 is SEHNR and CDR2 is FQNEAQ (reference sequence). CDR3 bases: TGTGCCAGCAGCTCGTTTAGCGGTACCACCCTCTACGAGCAGTACTTC. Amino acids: CASSSFSGTTLYEQYF.

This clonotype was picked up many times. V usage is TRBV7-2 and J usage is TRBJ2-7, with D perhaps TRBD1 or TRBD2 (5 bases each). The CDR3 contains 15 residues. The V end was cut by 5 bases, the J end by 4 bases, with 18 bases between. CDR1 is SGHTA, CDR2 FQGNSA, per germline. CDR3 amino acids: CASSPAGGPSYEQYF. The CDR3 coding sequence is TGTGCCAGCAGCCCCGCTGGGGGTCCCTCTTACGAGCAGTACTTC.

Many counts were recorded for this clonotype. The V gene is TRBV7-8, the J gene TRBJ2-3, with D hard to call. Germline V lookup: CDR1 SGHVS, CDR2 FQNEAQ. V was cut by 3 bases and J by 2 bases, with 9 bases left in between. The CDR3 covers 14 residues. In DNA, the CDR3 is TGTGCCAGCAGCTTCTGGACCGACACAGATACGCAGTATTTT. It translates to CASSFWTDTDTQYF.

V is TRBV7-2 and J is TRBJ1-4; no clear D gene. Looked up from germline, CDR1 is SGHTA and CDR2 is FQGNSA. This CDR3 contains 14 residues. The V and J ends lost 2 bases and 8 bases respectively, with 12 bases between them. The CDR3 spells CASSLRGFREKLFF. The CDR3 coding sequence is TGTGCCAGCAGCTTAAGAGGGTTTCGGGAAAAACTGTTTTTT.

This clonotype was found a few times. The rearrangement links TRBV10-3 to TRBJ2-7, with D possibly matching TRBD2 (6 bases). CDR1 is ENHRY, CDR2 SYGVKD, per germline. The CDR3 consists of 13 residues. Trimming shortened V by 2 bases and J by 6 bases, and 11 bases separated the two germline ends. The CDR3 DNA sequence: TGTGCCATCAGTGAGAAGGCGGGAACCGAGCAGTACGTC. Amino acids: CAISEKAGTEQYV.

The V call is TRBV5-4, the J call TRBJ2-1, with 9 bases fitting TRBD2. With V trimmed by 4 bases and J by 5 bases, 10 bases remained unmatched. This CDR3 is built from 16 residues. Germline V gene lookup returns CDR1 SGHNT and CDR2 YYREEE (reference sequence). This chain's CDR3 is CASSISWSSGDNEQFF. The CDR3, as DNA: TGTGCCAGCAGCATCTCATGGTCTAGCGGGGACAATGAGCAGTTCTTC.